This T cell receptor (beta chain) was retrieved from a study of monozygotic twins with inflammatory bowel disease. Study-wide results and limits: Other individuals had fewer clonotypes in common with IBD patients than with healthy twins, especially with disease activity.

In regard to this clonotype: The antigen is not known.

Template-switch reactions added UMIs with a 6-nucleotide sample barcode. TCRdb reanalyzed the 5' RACE reads and collapses them to one entry per CDR3 protein, without DNA. The sample spans some 210,000 distinct CDR3 sequences; the ten largest clones claim 1.5% to 2%. CDR1 and CDR2 (germline): LGHDT, YNNKEL (reference sequence). This CDR3 comprises 13 residues. The sequencing sample was made of blood. The clonotype comes from a human donor with ulcerative colitis or Crohn's disease, or a healthy co-twin of an affected twin (not recorded which). This chain uses TRBV3-1 with TRBJ2-5. The CDR3 loop is CASSPPYQETQYF.